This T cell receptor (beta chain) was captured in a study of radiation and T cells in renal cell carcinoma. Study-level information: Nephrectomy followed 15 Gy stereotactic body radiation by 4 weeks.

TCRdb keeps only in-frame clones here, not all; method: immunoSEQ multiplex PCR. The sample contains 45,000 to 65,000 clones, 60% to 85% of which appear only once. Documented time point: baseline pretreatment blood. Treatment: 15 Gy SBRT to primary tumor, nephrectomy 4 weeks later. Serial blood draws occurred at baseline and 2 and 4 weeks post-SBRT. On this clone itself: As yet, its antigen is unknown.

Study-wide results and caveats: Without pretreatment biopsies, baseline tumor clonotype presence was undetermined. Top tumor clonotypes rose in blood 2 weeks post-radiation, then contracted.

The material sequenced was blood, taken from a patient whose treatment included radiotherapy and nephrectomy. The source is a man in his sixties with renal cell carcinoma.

CDR3 nucleotides: TGTGCCAGCAGCTTACCTGGGACAGCCCAAGAGACCCAGTACTTC. It specifies CASSLPGTAQETQYF. The chain couples TRBV5-6 to TRBJ2-5, with 7 bases identical to TRBD1. In germline, CDR1 is SGHDT, CDR2 YYEEEE. The V and J ends lost 2 bases and 1 base, in that order; junction bases with no gene match: 5. The length of the CDR3 is 15 residues. Full variable domain (outside the CDR3, taken from reference TRBV5-6 and TRBJ2-5): DAGVTQSPTHLIKTRGQQVTLRCSPKSGHDTVSWYQQALGQGPQFIFQYYEEEERQRGNFPDRFSGHQFPNYSSELNVNALLLGDSALYLCASSLPGTAQETQYFGPGTRLLVL.